These 23 T cell receptor beta chains originate from one sample sequenced in a study of OX40 agonist ivuxolimab in advanced cancers. Produced via immunoSEQ multiplex PCR; TCRdb's table is partial and in-frame only. Found here are 120,000 or so clones, roughly nine tenths of them singletons; the top ten hold approximately 0.29%. The sequences come from CD4+ or CD8+ T cells sorted from blood, collected in a trial of the OX40 agonist ivuxolimab. Receptors were obtained from an adult with an advanced solid tumor such as melanoma, head and neck, liver or kidney cancer.

V is TRBV5-4 and J is TRBJ2-1, with a tentative D call TRBD1 (5 bases). The germline gives CDR1 SGHNT, CDR2 YYREEE (reference sequence). There are 12 residues in the CDR3. Trimming removed 4 bases at V and 8 bases at J, with 10 bases between. Written as DNA, the CDR3 is TGTGCCAGCAGCCTCGACAGTCATGAGCAGTTCTTC. Translating it yields CASSLDSHEQFF.

The chain joins TRBV7-8 to TRBJ2-5, with a tentative D call TRBD2 (6 bases). This CDR3 spans 13 amino acids. In germline, CDR1 is SGHVS, CDR2 FQNEAQ. The V end was cut by 1 base, the J end by 5 bases, with 8 bases between. The CDR3 coding sequence is TGTGCCAGCAGCTTAGGGGCGGGGGAGACCCAGTACTTC. Its translation: CASSLGAGETQYF.

The V gene is TRBV10-3, the J gene TRBJ2-7, with 7 positions matching TRBD1. The CDR3 has 14 amino acids. V shed 5 bases and J 2 bases; nucleotides not matched to a gene: 6. The germline V gene encodes CDR1 ENHRY and CDR2 SYGVKD. CDR3 in amino acids: CAISPDRDTYEQYF. In DNA form, the CDR3 reads TGTGCCATCAGTCCCGACAGGGACACCTACGAGCAGTACTTC.

The chain carries TRBV7-2 and TRBJ1-4, with D perhaps TRBD1 (5 bases). V was cut by 5 bases and J by 12 bases, with 19 bases left in between. The germline V gene has CDR1 SGHTA and CDR2 FQGNSA. This CDR3 region has 14 residues. In DNA, the CDR3 is TGTGCCAGCAGCGCTGGGACGTTCGAGACGGAACTGTTTTTT. Protein: CASSAGTFETELFF.

The V gene is TRBV19, the J gene TRBJ2-1; maybe TRBD1 (5 bases). Trimming left V 5 bases short and J 14 bases short, with 19 bases between. Germline V gene lookup returns CDR1 LNHDA and CDR2 SQIVND (reference sequence). CDR3 length equals 13 residues. The CDR3 sequence is CASSPTSDRDKFF. Here the CDR3 DNA reads TGTGCCAGTAGTCCAACCTCCGACAGAGATAAGTTCTTC.

The chain joins TRBV7-9 to TRBJ1-1; 7 bases map to TRBD1. There are 16 residues in the CDR3. V gave up 5 bases and J gave up 10 bases; unmatched junction bases: 19. Germline V gives CDR1 SEHNR, CDR2 FQNEAQ (reference sequence). This CDR3 reads CASSMNRGWGSLIAFF. The CDR3, as DNA: TGTGCCAGCAGCATGAACAGGGGATGGGGCTCTTTGATAGCTTTCTTT.

This chain joins TRBV9 and TRBJ2-2; D call uncertain. Germline V gene sequence: CDR1 SGDLS, CDR2 YYNGEE. The CDR3 contains 16 residues. Trimming pared 2 bases from V and 4 bases from J, leaving 15 bases between. The CDR3 DNA reads TGTGCCAGCAGCGTTTTAGTAGGGTATCTCACCGGGGAGCTGTTTTTT. Its protein product is CASSVLVGYLTGELFF.

The chain couples TRBV19 to TRBJ1-1; D gene uncertain. The V gene's germline CDR1 is LNHDA and CDR2 SQIVND (reference sequence). Trimming took 1 base from V and 0 from J, leaving 12 bases between them. The CDR3 contains 16 residues. CDR3 coding DNA: TGTGCCAGTAGTATAGCTGGCGGGGTACTGAACACTGAAGCTTTCTTT. Residues: CASSIAGGVLNTEAFF. The variable domain in full, completed from reference TRBV19 and TRBJ1-1, reads DGGITQSPKYLFRKEGQNVTLSCEQNLNHDAMYWYRQDPGQGLRLIYYSQIVNDFQKGDIAEGYSVSREKKESFPLTVTSAQKNPTAFYLCASSIAGGVLNTEAFFGQGTRLTVV.

The rearrangement links TRBV7-9 to TRBJ2-5; weak D call: TRBD2 (7 bases). Germline CDR1 is SEHNR and CDR2 is FQNEAQ (reference sequence). The germline V and J ends were trimmed by 4 bases and 3 bases, with 15 bases remaining between them. This CDR3 is built from 15 residues. This CDR3 reads CASSSRGALEETQYF. CDR3 DNA sequence: TGTGCCAGCAGCTCCCGGGGGGCATTGGAAGAGACCCAGTACTTC.

The genes are TRBV7-2 and TRBJ1-1; the D is unclear. The CDR3 is 14 residues long. V was shortened by 2 bases and J by 4 bases, with 11 bases between the two germline ends. Germline CDR1 SGHTA, CDR2 FQGNSA. For the CDR3, the DNA is TGTGCCAGCAGCTTACGAACTTTCCGCACTGAAGCTTTCTTT. It translates to CASSLRTFRTEAFF.

The CDR3 DNA reads as TGTGCCAGCAGTTCCTTAGGGCTAGCGGTAGGATACGAGCAGTACTTC. It encodes CASSSLGLAVGYEQYF. The rearrangement uses TRBV6-5 and TRBJ2-7, with TRBD2 matching over 7 bases. V trimming: 4 bases; J trimming: 4 bases; junction bases outside the gene matches: 13. The CDR3 is 16 amino acids. Germline CDR1 reads MNHEY; CDR2 reads SVGAGI.

This chain links TRBV5-1 with TRBJ1-4; TRBD1 aligns across 8 bases. In germline, CDR1 is SGHRS, CDR2 YFSETQ. CDR3 length: 14 residues. Unmatched junction bases numbered 4, after V lost 4 bases and J lost 5 bases. The CDR3 DNA follows: TGCGCCAGCAGCGCCCGGACAGGGAATGAAAAACTGTTTTTT. Translated: CASSARTGNEKLFF.

Concerning this clone: Other nucleotide sequences in the sample specify the same CDR3. The chain uses TRBV30 and TRBJ2-7; 7 bases align to TRBD1. The CDR3 consists of 14 residues. CDR1 and CDR2 (germline): GTSNPN, SVGIG (reference sequence). The V segment lost 0 bases and the J segment 0 bases; nucleotides outside the gene matches: 2. DNA of the CDR3: TGTGCCTGGAGTGTAGGGGGCCACTCCTACGAGCAGTACTTC. It codes for CAWSVGGHSYEQYF.

The chain links TRBV19 to TRBJ1-5; maybe TRBD1 (6 bases). CDR1 and CDR2 (germline): LNHDA, SQIVND (reference sequence). Trimming took 7 bases from V and 11 from J, leaving 18 bases between them. The CDR3 loop spans 13 amino acids. CDR3 coding DNA: TGTGCCAGTACCCGGGGGCCGATAGGAACCCAGCATTTT. The encoded protein is CASTRGPIGTQHF.

The genes are TRBV7-9 and TRBJ1-1; D remains ambiguous. Germline CDR1 reads SEHNR; CDR2 reads FQNEAQ (reference sequence). Trimming removed 2 bases from V and 0 bases from J, with 10 bases in between. The CDR3 has 15 amino acids. The CDR3 nucleotides are TGTGCCAGCAGCTTAACCCTAGCCATGAACACTGAAGCTTTCTTT. Protein product: CASSLTLAMNTEAFF.

The chain uses TRBV19 and TRBJ2-3, with D hard to call. V lost 3 bases and J 1 base, leaving 14 bases between the germline ends. CDR1 and CDR2 from the germline V gene are LNHDA and SQIVND (reference sequence). This CDR3 is built from 16 residues. CDR3 bases: TGTGCCAGTAGTATCGCCCCACCCCCCGGCACAGATACGCAGTATTTT. Amino acids: CASSIAPPPGTDTQYF.

The rearrangement uses TRBV7-9 and TRBJ1-1, with 9 nucleotides matching TRBD1. J gave up 4 bases and V 5 bases, and 8 bases lay outside the gene matches. CDR1 and CDR2 (germline): SEHNR, FQNEAQ (reference sequence). The CDR3 covers 15 residues. The CDR3 sequence: CASSRTGGAATEAFF. The CDR3 nucleotides are TGTGCCAGCAGCCGAACAGGGGGCGCTGCCACTGAAGCTTTCTTT.

The chain is built from TRBV10-3 and TRBJ1-5; D is unclear. Germline assignment: CDR1 ENHRY and CDR2 SYGVKD. The CDR3 has 15 residues. V was shortened by 2 bases and J by 7 bases, with 15 bases between the two germline ends. The CDR3 here is CAISEDEASGQPQHF. The CDR3 DNA follows: TGTGCCATCAGTGAGGACGAGGCTTCGGGACAGCCCCAGCATTTT.

This clone was recorded only once. DNA for the CDR3: TGTGCCAGCCCTCCAGGACTAGCGGGAGTCGTCCACAATGAGCAGTTCTTC. Encoded protein: CASPPGLAGVVHNEQFF. The chain is built from TRBV28 and TRBJ2-1, with 13 positions matching TRBD2. The CDR3 has 17 residues. V shed 8 bases, J shed 5 bases, and the junction held 12 bases outside the gene matches. CDR1 is MDHEN, CDR2 SYDVKM, per germline.

The rearrangement uses TRBV7-2 and TRBJ2-1; tentative D call: TRBD2 (6 bases). The CDR3 consists of 16 residues. In germline, CDR1 is SGHTA, CDR2 FQGNSA. Trimming shortened V by 5 bases and J by 8 bases, and 22 bases separated the two germline ends. The CDR3 DNA reads as TGTGCCAGCAGCGGGTACAGTCGACTAGTCGGTGATGAGCAGTTCTTC. Its translation is CASSGYSRLVGDEQFF.

The chain is built from TRBV19 and TRBJ1-1; D is undetermined. V was shortened by 3 bases and J by 1 base, with 0 bases between the two germline ends. Germline V gene sequence: CDR1 LNHDA, CDR2 SQIVND (reference sequence). CDR3 size: 11 residues. The CDR3 here is CASSMNTEAFF. DNA for the CDR3: TGTGCCAGTAGTATGAACACTGAAGCTTTCTTT.

The chain couples TRBV13 to TRBJ2-7, with D hard to call. Trimming shortened V by 5 bases and J by 6 bases, and 14 bases separated the two germline ends. Per the germline V gene, CDR1 is PRHDT and CDR2 is FYEKMQ (reference sequence). The CDR3 is made up of 13 amino acids. The CDR3 spells CASSRTQVGEQYF. For the CDR3, the DNA is TGTGCCAGCAGCCGTACCCAGGTAGGCGAGCAGTACTTC.

The rearrangement links TRBV7-8 to TRBJ1-2, with D perhaps TRBD1 (6 bases). Germline V gene lookup returns CDR1 SGHVS and CDR2 FQNEAQ. This CDR3 region has 15 residues. V dropped 2 bases and J dropped 7 bases, with 17 bases sitting between them. CDR3 in DNA: TGTGCCAGCAGCTTAAAACAGGGTGTGGCGGCTGGCTACACCTTC. Translation gives CASSLKQGVAAGYTF. Filled out from reference TRBV7-8 and TRBJ1-2, the complete variable domain reads GAGVSQSPRYKVAKRGQDVALRCDPISGHVSLFWYQQALGQGPEFLTYFQNEAQLDKSGLPSDRFFAERPEGSVSTLKIQRTQQEDSAVYLCASSLKQGVAAGYTFGSGTRLTVV.